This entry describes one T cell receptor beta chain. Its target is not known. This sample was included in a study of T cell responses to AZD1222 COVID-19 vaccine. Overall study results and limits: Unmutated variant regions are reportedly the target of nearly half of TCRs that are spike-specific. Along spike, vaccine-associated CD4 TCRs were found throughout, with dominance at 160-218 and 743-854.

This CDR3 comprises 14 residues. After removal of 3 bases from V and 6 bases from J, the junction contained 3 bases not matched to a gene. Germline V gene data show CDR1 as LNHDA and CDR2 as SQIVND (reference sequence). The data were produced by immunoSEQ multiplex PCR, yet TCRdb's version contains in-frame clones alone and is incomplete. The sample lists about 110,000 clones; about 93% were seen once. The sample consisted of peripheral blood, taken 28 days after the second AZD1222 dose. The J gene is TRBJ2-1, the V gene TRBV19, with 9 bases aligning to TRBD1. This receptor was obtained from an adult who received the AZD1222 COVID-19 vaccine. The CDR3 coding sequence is TGTGCCAGTAGTATTGGGACAGGGTTCAATGAGCAGTTCTTC. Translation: CASSIGTGFNEQFF.